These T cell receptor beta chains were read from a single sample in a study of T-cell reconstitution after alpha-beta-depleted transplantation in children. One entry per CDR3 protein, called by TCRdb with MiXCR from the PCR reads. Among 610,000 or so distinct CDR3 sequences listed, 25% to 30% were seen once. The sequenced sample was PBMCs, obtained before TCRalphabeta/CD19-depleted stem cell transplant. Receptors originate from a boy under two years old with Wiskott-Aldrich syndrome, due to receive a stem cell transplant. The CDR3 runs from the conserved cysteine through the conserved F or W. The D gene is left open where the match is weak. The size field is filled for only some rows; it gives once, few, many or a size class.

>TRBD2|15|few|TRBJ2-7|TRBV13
CASSFRLAGLYEQYF
TGTGCCAGCAGCTTTAGACTAGCGGGACTATACGAGCAGTACTTC
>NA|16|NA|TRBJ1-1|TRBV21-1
CASSKGSREAGTEAFF
TGTGCCAGCAGCAAAGGGAGTAGGGAGGCGGGAACTGAAGCTTTCTTT
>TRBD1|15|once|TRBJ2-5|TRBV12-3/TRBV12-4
CASSFPGQASETQYF
TGTGCCAGCAGTTTCCCAGGACAGGCCTCGGAGACCCAGTACTTC
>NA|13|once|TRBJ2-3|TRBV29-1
CSVGAGWEDTQYF
TGCAGCGTTGGGGCGGGATGGGAAGATACGCAGTATTTT
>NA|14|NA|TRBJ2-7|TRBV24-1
CATSDAGSSYEQYF
TGTGCCACCAGTGACGCCGGGAGCTCCTACGAGCAGTACTTC
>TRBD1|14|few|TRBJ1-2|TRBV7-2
CASSQQGAGYGYTF
TGTGCCAGCAGCCAACAGGGGGCTGGCTATGGCTACACCTTC
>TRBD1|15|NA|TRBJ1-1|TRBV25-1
CASSDPGTGDTEAFF
TGTGCCAGCAGTGACCCCGGGACAGGGGACACTGAAGCTTTCTTT
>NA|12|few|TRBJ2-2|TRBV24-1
CATSGVTGELFF
TGTGCCACCAGTGGGGTCACCGGGGAGCTGTTTTTT
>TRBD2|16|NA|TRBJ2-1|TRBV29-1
CSVARTSGSPKDEQFF
TGCAGCGTTGCCAGGACTAGCGGGAGCCCCAAGGATGAGCAGTTCTTC
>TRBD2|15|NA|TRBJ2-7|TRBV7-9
CASSFAFGGSYEQYF
TGTGCCAGCAGTTTCGCATTTGGCGGGAGTTACGAGCAGTACTTC
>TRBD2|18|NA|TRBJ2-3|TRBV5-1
CASSLETSGRAWTDTQYF
TGCGCCAGCAGCTTGGAGACTAGCGGGAGGGCCTGGACTGATACGCAGTATTTT
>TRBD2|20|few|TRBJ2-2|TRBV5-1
CASSLDSYSGRSTNTGELFF
TGCGCCAGCAGCTTGGACTCGTACAGCGGGAGGTCGACGAACACCGGGGAGCTGTTTTTT
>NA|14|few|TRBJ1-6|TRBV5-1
CASSFGTGNSPLHF
TGCGCCAGCAGCTTCGGGACGGGGAATTCACCCCTCCACTTT
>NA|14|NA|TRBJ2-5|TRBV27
CASGYASTQETQYF
TGTGCCAGCGGGTATGCTAGCACCCAAGAGACCCAGTACTTC
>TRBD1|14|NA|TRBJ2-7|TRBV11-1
CASSPDRVNYEQYF
TGTGCCAGCAGCCCCGACAGGGTAAACTACGAGCAGTACTTC
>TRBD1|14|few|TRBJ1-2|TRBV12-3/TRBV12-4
CASRRQGADYGYTF
TGTGCCAGCAGAAGACAGGGGGCTGACTATGGCTACACCTTC
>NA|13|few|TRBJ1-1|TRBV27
CASSLWVDREAFF
TGTGCCAGCAGTTTATGGGTAGACCGTGAAGCTTTCTTT
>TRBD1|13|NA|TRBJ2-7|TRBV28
CAIRQGKTYEQYF
TGTGCCATCCGACAGGGGAAAACCTACGAGCAGTACTTC
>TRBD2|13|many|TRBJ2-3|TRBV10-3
CAHGTTGSDTQYF
TGTGCCCATGGGACTACGGGATCAGATACGCAGTATTTT
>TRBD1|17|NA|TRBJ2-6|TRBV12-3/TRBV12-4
CASRPRTGGSGANVLTF
TGTGCCAGCAGGCCAAGGACAGGGGGCTCTGGGGCCAACGTCCTGACTTTC
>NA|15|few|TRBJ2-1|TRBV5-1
CASSRREVPYNEQFF
TGCGCCAGCAGCAGGAGGGAAGTACCCTACAATGAGCAGTTCTTC
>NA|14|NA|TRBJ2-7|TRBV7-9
CASTRLRQGNEQYF
TGTGCCAGCACCCGTCTTCGGCAGGGTAACGAGCAGTACTTC
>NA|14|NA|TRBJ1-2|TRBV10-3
CAISELGRGYGYTF
TGTGCCATCAGTGAATTGGGCAGGGGTTATGGCTACACCTTC
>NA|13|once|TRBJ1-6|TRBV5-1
CASSLTADSPLHF
TGCGCCAGCAGCTTGACAGCAGACTCACCCCTCCACTTT
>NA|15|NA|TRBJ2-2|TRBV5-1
CASSQKRRIAGELFF
TGCGCCAGCAGCCAGAAGCGAAGGATCGCCGGGGAGCTGTTTTTT
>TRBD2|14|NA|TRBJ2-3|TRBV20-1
CSALATSGTDTQYF
TGCAGTGCTCTGGCGACTAGCGGCACAGATACGCAGTATTTT
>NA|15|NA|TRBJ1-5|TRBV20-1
CTARRGQISNQPQHF
TGCACTGCTAGAAGGGGCCAGATTAGCAATCAGCCCCAGCATTTT
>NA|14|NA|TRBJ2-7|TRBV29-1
CSVEERGKVNEQYF
TGCAGCGTTGAAGAGAGGGGAAAGGTAAACGAGCAGTACTTC
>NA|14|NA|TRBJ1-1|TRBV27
CASRYSNLNTEAFF
TGTGCCAGCAGGTACAGTAATCTGAACACTGAAGCTTTCTTT
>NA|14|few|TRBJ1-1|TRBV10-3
CAISLRTAGTEAFF
TGTGCCATCAGTCTTCGGACAGCGGGCACTGAAGCTTTCTTT
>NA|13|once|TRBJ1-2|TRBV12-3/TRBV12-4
CASSFGSSMGYTF
TGTGCCAGCAGTTTCGGCAGTTCGATGGGGTACACCTTC
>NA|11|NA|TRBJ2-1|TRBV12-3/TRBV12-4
CASSSMGEQFF
TGTGCCAGCAGTTCAATGGGTGAGCAGTTCTTC
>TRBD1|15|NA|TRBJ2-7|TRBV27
CASKLGQGALYEQYF
TGTGCCAGCAAGCTCGGACAGGGGGCGCTGTACGAGCAGTACTTC
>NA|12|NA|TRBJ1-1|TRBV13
CASSTTGIEAFF
TGTGCCAGCAGCACCACGGGAATAGAAGCTTTCTTT
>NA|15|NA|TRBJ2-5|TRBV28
CASSRLGQAGETQYF
TGTGCCAGCTCCCGACTAGGACAGGCAGGGGAGACCCAGTACTTC
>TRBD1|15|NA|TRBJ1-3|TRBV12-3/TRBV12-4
CASSPRQGNGNTIYF
TGTGCCAGCAGTCCTAGACAGGGGAACGGAAACACCATATATTTT
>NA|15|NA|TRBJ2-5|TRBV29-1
CSVHQGRGYQETQYF
TGCAGCGTTCACCAGGGACGCGGGTACCAAGAGACCCAGTACTTC
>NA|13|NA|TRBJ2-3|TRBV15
CATGELGTDTQYF
TGTGCCACCGGGGAACTGGGCACAGATACGCAGTATTTT
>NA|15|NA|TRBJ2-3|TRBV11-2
CASSLDFSSTDTQYF
TGTGCCAGCAGCTTAGATTTTTCTAGCACAGATACGCAGTATTTT
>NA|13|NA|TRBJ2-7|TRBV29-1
CSVVGRGVYEQYF
TGCAGCGTGGTCGGGCGAGGAGTCTACGAGCAGTACTTC
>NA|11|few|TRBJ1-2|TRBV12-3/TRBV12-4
CAISRAYGYTF
TGTGCCATCTCAAGGGCGTATGGCTACACCTTC
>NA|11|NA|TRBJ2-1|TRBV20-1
CSARKTNEQFF
TGCAGTGCACGGAAGACCAATGAGCAGTTCTTC
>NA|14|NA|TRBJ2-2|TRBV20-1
CSARVGAHTGELFF
TGCAGTGCTAGAGTGGGGGCGCACACCGGGGAGCTGTTTTTT
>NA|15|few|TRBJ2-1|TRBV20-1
CSASKGRTVGNEQFF
TGCAGTGCTAGTAAGGGGAGGACGGTGGGCAATGAGCAGTTCTTC
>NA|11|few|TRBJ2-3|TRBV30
CAWSEGERRVF
TGTGCCTGGAGCGAGGGGGAAAGGCGGGTTTTT
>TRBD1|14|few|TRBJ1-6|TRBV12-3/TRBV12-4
CASSLHRGGPPLHF
TGTGCCAGCAGTTTGCACAGGGGAGGTCCACCCCTCCACTTT
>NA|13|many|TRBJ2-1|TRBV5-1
CASSLEDSNEQFF
TGCGCCAGCAGCTTGGAGGACAGCAATGAGCAGTTCTTC
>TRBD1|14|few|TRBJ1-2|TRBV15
CATSREQGNYGYTF
TGTGCCACCAGCAGAGAACAGGGGAACTATGGCTACACCTTC
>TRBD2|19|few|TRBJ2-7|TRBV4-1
CASSQRTRLAGGRFEGQYF
TGCGCCAGCAGCCAAAGGACCCGACTAGCGGGAGGCCGATTTGAAGGGCAGTACTTC
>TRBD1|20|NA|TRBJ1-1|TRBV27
CASSYSPPSGTGIKNTEAFF
TGTGCCAGCAGTTATTCCCCCCCATCCGGGACAGGGATTAAGAACACTGAAGCTTTCTTT
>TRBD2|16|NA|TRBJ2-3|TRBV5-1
CASSPTSGSSTDTQYF
TGCGCCAGCAGCCCCACTAGCGGATCTAGCACAGATACGCAGTATTTT
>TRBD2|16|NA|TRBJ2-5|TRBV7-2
CASSSRLAGPQETQYF
TGTGCCAGCAGCTCGAGACTAGCGGGACCACAAGAGACCCAGTACTTC
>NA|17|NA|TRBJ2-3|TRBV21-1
CASSKGGTSGYTDTQYF
TGTGCCAGCAGCAAAGGGGGGACTAGCGGATACACAGATACGCAGTATTTT
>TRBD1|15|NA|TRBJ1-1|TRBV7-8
CASSLRTGFFAEAFF
TGTGCCAGCAGCTTACGGACAGGGTTTTTCGCTGAAGCTTTCTTT
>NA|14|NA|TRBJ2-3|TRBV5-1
CASWEEVITDTQYF
TGCGCCAGCTGGGAGGAGGTTATAACAGATACGCAGTATTTT
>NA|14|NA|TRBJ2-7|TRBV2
CASTTSTGSYEQYF
TGTGCCAGTACCACCTCAACAGGGTCCTACGAGCAGTACTTC
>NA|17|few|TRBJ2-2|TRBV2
CASSGHRADMNTGELFF
TGTGCCAGCAGTGGTCACAGGGCTGATATGAACACCGGGGAGCTGTTTTTT
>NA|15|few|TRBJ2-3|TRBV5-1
CASSLVGRSGNTQYF
TGCGCCAGCAGCTTGGTCGGTCGTAGCGGTAATACGCAGTATTTT